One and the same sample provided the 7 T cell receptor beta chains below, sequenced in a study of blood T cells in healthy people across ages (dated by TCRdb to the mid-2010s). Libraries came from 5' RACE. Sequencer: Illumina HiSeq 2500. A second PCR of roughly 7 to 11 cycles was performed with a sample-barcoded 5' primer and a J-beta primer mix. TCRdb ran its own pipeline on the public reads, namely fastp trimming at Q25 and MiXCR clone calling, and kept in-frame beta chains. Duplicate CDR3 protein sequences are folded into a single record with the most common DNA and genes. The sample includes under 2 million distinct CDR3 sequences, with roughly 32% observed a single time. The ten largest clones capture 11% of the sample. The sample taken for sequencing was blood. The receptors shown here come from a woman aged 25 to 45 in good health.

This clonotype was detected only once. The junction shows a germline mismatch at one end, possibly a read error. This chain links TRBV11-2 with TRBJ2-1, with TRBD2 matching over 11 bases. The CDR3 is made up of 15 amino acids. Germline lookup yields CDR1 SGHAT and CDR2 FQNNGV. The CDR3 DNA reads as TGTGCCAGCAGCCGTAGCGGGGGGGTTTACAGTGAGCAGTTCTTC. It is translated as CASSRSGGVYSEQFF.

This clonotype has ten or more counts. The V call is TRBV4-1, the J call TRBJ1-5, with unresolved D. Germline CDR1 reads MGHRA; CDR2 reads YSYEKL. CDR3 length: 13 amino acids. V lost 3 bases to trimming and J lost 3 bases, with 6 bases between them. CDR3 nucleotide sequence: TGCGCCAGCAGCCAGGGAGTCAATCAGCCCCAGCATTTT. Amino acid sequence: CASSQGVNQPQHF.

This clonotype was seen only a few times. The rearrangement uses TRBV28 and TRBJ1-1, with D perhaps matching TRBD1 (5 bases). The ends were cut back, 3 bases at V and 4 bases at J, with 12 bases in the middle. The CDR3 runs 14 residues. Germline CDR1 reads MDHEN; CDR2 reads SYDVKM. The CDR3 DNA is TGTGCCAGCAGTTTGCCCCAGGGAGGCACTGAAGCTTTCTTT. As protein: CASSLPQGGTEAFF.

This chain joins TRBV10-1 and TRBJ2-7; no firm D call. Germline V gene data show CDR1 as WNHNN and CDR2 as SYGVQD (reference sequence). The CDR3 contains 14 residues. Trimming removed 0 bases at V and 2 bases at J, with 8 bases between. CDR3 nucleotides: TGCGCCAGCAGTGAGTCGCTCGGTCCCTACGAGCAGTACTTC. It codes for CASSESLGPYEQYF.

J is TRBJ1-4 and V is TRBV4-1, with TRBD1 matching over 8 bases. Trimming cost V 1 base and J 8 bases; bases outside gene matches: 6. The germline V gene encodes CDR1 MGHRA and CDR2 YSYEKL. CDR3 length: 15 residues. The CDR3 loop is CASSQGVRGHEKLFF. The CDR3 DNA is TGCGCCAGCAGCCAAGGGGTCAGGGGGCACGAAAAACTGTTTTTT.

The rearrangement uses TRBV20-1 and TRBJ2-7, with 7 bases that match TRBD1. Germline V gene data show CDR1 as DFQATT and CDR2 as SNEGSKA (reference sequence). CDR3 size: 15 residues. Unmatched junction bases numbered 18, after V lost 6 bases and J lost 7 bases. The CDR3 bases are TGCAGTGCCAAAAACAGGGGCCTTTCCCTACAGGAGCAGTACTTC. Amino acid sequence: CSAKNRGLSLQEQYF.

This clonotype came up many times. The CDR3 sequence: CASSYSPGSSYNEQFF. The CDR3 DNA is TGTGCCAGCAGTTATAGTCCAGGGTCTAGCTACAATGAGCAGTTCTTC. The chain combines TRBV6-5 with TRBJ2-1, with a possible D match to TRBD1 (5 bases). V was clipped by 3 bases and J by 3 bases, with 15 bases between them. The CDR3 loop spans 16 amino acids. In germline, CDR1 is MNHEY, CDR2 SVGAGI.